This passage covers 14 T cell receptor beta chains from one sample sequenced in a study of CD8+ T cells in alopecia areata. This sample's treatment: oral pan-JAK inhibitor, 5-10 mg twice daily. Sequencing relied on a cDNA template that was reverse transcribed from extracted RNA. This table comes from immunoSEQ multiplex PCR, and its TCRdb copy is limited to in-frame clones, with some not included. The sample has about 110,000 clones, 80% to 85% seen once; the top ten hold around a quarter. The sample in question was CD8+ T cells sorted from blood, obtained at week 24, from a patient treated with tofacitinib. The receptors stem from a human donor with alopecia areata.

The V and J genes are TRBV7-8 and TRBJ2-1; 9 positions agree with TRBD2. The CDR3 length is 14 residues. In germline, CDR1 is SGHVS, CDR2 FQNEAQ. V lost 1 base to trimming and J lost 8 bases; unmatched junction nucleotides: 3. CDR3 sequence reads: CASSLVAGGDEQFF. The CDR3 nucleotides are TGTGCCAGCAGCTTAGTTGCGGGGGGGGATGAGCAGTTCTTC.

The DNA of the CDR3 is TGTGCCAGCAGTTATGGGGTTCGGGCGGGAAACACCATATATTTT. Translating gives CASSYGVRAGNTIYF. The rearrangement uses TRBV6-5 and TRBJ1-3; D not resolved. Germline loops: CDR1 MNHEY, CDR2 SVGAGI. Deletions cut 3 bases from V and 4 bases from J, with 13 bases between. The CDR3 loop spans 15 amino acids.

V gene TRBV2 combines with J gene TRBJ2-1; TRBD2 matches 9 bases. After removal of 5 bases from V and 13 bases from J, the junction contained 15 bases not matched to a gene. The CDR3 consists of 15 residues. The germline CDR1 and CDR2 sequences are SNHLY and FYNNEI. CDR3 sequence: CASSTPRGLAGFQFF. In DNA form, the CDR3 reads TGTGCCAGCAGTACCCCCCGTGGGCTAGCGGGGTTTCAGTTCTTC. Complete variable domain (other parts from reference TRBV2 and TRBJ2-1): EPEVTQTPSHQVTQMGQEVILRCVPISNHLYFYWYRQILGQKVEFLVSFYNNEISEKSEIFDDQFSVERPDGSNFTLKIRSTKLEDSAMYFCASSTPRGLAGFQFFGPGTRLTVL.

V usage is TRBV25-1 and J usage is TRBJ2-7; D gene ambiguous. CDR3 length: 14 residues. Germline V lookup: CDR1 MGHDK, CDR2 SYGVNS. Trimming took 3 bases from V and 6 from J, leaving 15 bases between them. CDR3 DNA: TGTGCCAGCAGTGAGCGGCTCGTTGGGGTCGAGCAGTACTTC. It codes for CASSERLVGVEQYF.

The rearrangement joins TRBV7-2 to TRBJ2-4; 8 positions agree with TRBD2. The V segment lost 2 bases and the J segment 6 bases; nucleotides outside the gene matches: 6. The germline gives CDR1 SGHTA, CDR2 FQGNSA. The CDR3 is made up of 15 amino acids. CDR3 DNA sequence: TGTGCCAGCAGCTTACGGGGGGGCTACGGAAACATTCAGTACTTC. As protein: CASSLRGGYGNIQYF.

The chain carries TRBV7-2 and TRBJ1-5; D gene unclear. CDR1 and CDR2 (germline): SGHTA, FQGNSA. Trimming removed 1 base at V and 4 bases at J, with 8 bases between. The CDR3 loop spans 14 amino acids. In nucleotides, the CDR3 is TGTGCCAGCAGCTTAGATAATTCGAATCAGCCCCAGCATTTT. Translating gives CASSLDNSNQPQHF. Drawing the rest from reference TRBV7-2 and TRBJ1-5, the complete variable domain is GAGVSQSPSNKVTEKGKDVELRCDPISGHTALYWYRQSLGQGLEFLIYFQGNSAPDKSGLPSDRFSAERTGGSVSTLTIQRTQQEDSAVYLCASSLDNSNQPQHFGDGTRLSIL.

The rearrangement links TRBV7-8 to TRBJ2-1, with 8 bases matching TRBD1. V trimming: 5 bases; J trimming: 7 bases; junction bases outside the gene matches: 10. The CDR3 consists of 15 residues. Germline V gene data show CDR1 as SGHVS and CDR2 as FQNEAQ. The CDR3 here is CASSPPRTGRNEQFF. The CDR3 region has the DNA TGTGCCAGCAGCCCCCCTCGGACAGGGAGGAATGAGCAGTTCTTC.

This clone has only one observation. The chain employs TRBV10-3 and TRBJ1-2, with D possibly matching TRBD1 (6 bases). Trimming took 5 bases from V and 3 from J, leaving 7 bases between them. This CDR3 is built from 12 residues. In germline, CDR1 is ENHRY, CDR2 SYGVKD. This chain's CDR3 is CAISTGYYGYTF. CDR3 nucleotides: TGTGCCATCAGTACAGGGTACTATGGCTACACCTTC.

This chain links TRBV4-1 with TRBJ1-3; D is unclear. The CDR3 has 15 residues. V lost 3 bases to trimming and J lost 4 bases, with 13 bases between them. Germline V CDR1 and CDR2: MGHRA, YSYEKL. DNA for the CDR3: TGCGCCAGCAGCCACGGACGGGGAGAGGGAAACACCATATATTTT. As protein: CASSHGRGEGNTIYF.

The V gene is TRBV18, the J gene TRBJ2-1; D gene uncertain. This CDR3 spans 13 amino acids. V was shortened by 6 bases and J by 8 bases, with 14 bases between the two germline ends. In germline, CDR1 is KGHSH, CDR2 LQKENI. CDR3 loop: CASSLDGTDEQFF. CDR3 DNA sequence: TGTGCCAGCTCCCTGGACGGAACCGATGAGCAGTTCTTC.

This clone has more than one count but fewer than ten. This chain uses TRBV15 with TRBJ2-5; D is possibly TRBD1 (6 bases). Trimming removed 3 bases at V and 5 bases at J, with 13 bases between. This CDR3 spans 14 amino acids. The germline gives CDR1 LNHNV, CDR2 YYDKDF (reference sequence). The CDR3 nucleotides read TGTGCCACCAGCAGCCAGGGGCTCGGGGAGACCCAGTACTTC. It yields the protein CATSSQGLGETQYF.

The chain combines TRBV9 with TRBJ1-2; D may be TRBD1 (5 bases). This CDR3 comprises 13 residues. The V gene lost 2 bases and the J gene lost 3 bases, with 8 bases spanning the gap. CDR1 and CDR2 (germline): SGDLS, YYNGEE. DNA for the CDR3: TGTGCCAGCAGCGTGGGGGTAGACTATGGCTACACCTTC. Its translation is CASSVGVDYGYTF.

The CDR3 protein is CASQQLGGTGVYEQYF. The DNA for the CDR3 is TGTGCCAGCCAACAACTTGGGGGGACAGGGGTGTACGAGCAGTACTTC. This sequence joins TRBV27 and TRBJ2-7; 10 bases are a match to TRBD1. CDR1 and CDR2 (germline): MNHEY, SMNVEV (reference sequence). The CDR3 covers 16 residues. With 8 bases clipped from V and 4 bases from J, the junction kept 14 bases outside the gene matches.

The CDR3 nucleotides are TGCGCCAGCAGCCAAGTTGCCTGGACCCTCACCGCTTTCTTT. Its protein product is CASSQVAWTLTAFF. The J gene is TRBJ1-1, the V gene TRBV4-3; D is undetermined. Trimming pared 1 base from V and 11 bases from J, leaving 17 bases between. Germline assignment: CDR1 LGHNA and CDR2 YSLEER. The CDR3 consists of 14 residues.